The entry below describes one T cell receptor (beta chain). Per the germline V gene, CDR1 is SGDLS and CDR2 is YYNGEE. V dropped 0 bases and J dropped 5 bases, with 5 bases sitting between them. This CDR3 contains 12 residues. Measured with immunoSEQ multiplex PCR; TCRdb has only the in-frame clones, and not every one. This repertoire shows about 310,000 clones, around 90% found once; its top ten account for approximately 0.9%. This sample stems from a study of cytomegalovirus exposure and HLA in healthy donors. This sequence originates from a man under 40 in good health and CMV-seronegative. The sample was PBMCs. The chain links TRBV9 to TRBJ1-2; no firm D call. CDR3 sequence reads: CASSVDQYGYTF. The CDR3 DNA sequence: TGTGCCAGCAGCGTAGATCAGTATGGCTACACCTTC.